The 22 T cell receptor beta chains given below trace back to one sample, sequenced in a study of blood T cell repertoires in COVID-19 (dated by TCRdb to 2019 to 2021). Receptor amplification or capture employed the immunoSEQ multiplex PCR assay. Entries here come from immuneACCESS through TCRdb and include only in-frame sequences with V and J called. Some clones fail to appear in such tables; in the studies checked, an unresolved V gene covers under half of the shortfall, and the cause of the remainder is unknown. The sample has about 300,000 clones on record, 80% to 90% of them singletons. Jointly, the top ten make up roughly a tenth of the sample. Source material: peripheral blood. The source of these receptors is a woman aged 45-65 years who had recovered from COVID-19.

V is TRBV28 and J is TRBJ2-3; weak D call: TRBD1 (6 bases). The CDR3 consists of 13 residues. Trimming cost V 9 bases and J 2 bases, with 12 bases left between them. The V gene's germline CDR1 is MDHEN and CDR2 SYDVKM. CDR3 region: CASNGQPTDTQYF. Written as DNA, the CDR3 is TGTGCCAGTAACGGACAGCCCACAGATACGCAGTATTTT.

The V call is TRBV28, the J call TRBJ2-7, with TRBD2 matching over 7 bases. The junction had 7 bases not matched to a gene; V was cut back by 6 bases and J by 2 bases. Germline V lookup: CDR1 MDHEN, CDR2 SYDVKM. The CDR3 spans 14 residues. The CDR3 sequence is CASSPWGTTYEQYF. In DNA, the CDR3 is TGTGCCAGCAGCCCCTGGGGGACTACCTACGAGCAGTACTTC.

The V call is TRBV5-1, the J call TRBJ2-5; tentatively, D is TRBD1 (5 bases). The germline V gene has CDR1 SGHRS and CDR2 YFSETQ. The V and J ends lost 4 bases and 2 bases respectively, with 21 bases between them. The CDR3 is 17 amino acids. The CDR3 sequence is CASSGITTATNQETQYF. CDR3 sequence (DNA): TGCGCCAGCAGCGGAATCACGACAGCAACAAATCAAGAGACCCAGTACTTC.

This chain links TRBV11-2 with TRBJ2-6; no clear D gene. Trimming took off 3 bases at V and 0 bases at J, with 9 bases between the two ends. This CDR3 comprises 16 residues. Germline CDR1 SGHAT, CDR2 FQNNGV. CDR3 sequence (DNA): TGTGCCAGCAGCTTTGGATGGAGCTCTGGGGCCAACGTCCTGACTTTC. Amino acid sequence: CASSFGWSSGANVLTF.

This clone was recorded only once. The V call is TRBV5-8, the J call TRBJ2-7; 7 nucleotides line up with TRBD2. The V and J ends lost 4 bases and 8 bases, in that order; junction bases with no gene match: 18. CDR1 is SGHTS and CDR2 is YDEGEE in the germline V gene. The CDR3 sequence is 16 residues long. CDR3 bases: TGTGCCAGCAGCCGCGCGATTAACCTAGCGGAGGAAAAGCAGTACTTC. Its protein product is CASSRAINLAEEKQYF.

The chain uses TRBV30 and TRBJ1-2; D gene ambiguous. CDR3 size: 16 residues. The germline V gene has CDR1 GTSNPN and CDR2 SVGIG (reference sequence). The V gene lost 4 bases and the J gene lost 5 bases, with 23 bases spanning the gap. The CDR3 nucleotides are TGTGCCTGGACCACTAAGGGAGGGATAGGTCAATATGGCTACACCTTC. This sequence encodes CAWTTKGGIGQYGYTF. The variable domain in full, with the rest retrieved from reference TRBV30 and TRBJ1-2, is SQTIHQWPATLVQPVGSPLSLECTVEGTSNPNLYWYRQAAGRGLQLLFYSVGIGQISSEVPQNLSASRPQDRQFILSSKKLLLSDSGFYLCAWTTKGGIGQYGYTFGSGTRLTVV.

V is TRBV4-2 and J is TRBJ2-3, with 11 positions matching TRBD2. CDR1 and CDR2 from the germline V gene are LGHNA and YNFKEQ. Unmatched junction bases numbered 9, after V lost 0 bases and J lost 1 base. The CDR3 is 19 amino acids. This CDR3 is CASSQDRIAGGPGTDTQYF. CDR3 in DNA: TGTGCCAGCAGCCAAGATCGGATAGCGGGAGGGCCCGGCACAGATACGCAGTATTTT.

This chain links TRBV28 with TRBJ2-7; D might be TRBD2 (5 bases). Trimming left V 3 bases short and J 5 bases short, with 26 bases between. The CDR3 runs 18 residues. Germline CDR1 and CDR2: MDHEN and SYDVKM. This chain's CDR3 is CASSFYSYSGESRDEQYF. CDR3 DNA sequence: TGTGCCAGCAGTTTTTATTCATATTCGGGTGAGTCGAGGGACGAGCAGTACTTC.

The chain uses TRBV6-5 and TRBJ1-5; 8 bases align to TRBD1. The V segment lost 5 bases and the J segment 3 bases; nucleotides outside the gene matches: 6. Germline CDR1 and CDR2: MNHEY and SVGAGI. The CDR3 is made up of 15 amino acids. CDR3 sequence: CASSNRGVDNQPQHF. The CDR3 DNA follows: TGTGCCAGCAGTAACAGGGGGGTTGACAATCAGCCCCAGCATTTT.

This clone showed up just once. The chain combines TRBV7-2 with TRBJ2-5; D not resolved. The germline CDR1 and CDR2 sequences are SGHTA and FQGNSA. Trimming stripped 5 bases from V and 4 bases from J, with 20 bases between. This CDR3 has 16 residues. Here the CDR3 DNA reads TGTGCCAGCAGCCTTCGTTCTACCACGAGAGGAGAGACCCAGTACTTC. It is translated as CASSLRSTTRGETQYF.

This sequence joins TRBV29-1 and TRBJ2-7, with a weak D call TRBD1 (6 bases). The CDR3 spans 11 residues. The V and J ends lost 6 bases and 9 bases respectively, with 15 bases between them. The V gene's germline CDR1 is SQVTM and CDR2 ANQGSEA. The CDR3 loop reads CSVDGTLGQYF. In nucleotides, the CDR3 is TGCAGCGTCGACGGGACATTAGGGCAGTACTTC.

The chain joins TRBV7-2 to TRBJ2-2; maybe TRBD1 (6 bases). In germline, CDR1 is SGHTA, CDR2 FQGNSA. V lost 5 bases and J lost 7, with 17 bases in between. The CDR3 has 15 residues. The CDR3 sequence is CASSGSSLGGGELFF. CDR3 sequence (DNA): TGTGCCAGCAGCGGTAGTTCCTTAGGGGGCGGGGAGCTGTTTTTT.

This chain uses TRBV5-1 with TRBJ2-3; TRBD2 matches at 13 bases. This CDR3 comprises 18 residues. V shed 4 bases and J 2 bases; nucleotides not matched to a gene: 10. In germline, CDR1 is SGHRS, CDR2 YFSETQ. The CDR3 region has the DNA TGCGCCAGCAGCCTCACTAGCGGGGGGGCCCTGAACACAGATACGCAGTATTTT. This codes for CASSLTSGGALNTDTQYF. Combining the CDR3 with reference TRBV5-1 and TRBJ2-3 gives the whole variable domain KAGVTQTPRYLIKTRGQQVTLSCSPISGHRSVSWYQQTPGQGLQFLFEYFSETQRNKGNFPGRFSGRQFSNSRSEMNVSTLELGDSALYLCASSLTSGGALNTDTQYFGPGTRLTVL.

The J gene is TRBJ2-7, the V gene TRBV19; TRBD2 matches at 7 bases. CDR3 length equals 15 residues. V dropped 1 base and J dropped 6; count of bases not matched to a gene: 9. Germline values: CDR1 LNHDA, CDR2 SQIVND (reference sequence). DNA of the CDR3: TGTGCCAGTAGTATAGGACTAGCAATCCTAGCCGAGCAGTACTTC. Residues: CASSIGLAILAEQYF.

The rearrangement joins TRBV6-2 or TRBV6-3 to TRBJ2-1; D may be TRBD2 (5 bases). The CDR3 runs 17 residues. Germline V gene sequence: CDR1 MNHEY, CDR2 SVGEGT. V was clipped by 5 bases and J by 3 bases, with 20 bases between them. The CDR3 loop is CASSKKRTRRDYNEQFF. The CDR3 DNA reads TGTGCCAGCAGTAAAAAACGAACTAGGAGAGACTACAATGAGCAGTTCTTC.

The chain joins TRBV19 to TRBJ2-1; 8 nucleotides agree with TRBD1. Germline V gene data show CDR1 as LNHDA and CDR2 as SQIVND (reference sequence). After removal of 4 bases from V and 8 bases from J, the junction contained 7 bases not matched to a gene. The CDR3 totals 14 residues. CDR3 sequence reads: CASSRGQGLDEQFF. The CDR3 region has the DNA TGTGCCAGTAGTAGAGGACAGGGCTTGGATGAGCAGTTCTTC.

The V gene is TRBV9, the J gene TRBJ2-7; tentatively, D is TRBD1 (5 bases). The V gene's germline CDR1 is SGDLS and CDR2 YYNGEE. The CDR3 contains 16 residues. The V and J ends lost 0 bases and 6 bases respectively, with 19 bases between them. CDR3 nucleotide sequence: TGTGCCAGCAGCGTAGCGTCGATGGGGCCTTCGGTCGAGCAGTACTTC. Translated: CASSVASMGPSVEQYF.

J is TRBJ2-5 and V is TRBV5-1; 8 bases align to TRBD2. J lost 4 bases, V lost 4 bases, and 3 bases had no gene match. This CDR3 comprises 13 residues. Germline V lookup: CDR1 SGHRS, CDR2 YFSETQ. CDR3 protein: CASSGSGGETQYF. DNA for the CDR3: TGCGCCAGCAGCGGCAGCGGGGGAGAGACCCAGTACTTC. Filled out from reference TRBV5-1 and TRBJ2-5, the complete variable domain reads KAGVTQTPRYLIKTRGQQVTLSCSPISGHRSVSWYQQTPGQGLQFLFEYFSETQRNKGNFPGRFSGRQFSNSRSEMNVSTLELGDSALYLCASSGSGGETQYFGPGTRLLVL.

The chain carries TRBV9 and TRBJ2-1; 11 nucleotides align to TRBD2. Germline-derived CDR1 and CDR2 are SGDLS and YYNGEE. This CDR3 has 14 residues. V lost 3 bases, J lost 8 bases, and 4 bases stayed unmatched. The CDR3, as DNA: TGTGCCAGCAGCGAGGGACTAGCGGTCTATGAGCAGTTCTTC. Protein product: CASSEGLAVYEQFF.

For the CDR3, the DNA is TGTGCCACCGGAAGTACAGGCGAGCAGTACTTC. It is translated as CATGSTGEQYF. The chain employs TRBV27 and TRBJ2-7; possible D gene TRBD1, 5 bases. Germline CDR1 MNHEY, CDR2 SMNVEV (reference sequence). Trimming cost V 10 bases and J 6 bases, with 13 bases left between them. The CDR3 runs 11 residues.

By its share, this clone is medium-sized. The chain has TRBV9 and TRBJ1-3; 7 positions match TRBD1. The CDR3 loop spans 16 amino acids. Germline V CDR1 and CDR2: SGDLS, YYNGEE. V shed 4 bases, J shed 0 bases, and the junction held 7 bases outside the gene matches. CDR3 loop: CASSPGQLTSGNTIYF. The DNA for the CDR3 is TGTGCCAGCAGCCCGGGACAGCTAACCTCTGGAAACACCATATATTTT.

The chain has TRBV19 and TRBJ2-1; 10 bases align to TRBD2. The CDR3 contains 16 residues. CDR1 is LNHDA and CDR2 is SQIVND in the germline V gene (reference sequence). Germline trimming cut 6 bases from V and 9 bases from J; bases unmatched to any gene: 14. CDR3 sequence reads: CASSPSVSGGAGEQFF. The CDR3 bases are TGTGCCAGTAGCCCGTCCGTCAGCGGGGGGGCCGGTGAGCAGTTCTTC.